This T cell receptor beta chain was observed in a study of cytomegalovirus exposure and HLA in healthy donors. Primers included in the PCR were 60 Vbeta and 13 Jbeta primers. Here immunoSEQ multiplex PCR was the method, and the copy in TCRdb shows in-frame clones only, minus some. Here the sample spans some 110,000 clones, approximately 72% being singletons. The CDR3 runs to 15 residues. V was pared by 1 base and J by 2 bases, with 11 bases between. The V gene's germline CDR1 is LNHDA and CDR2 SQIVND (reference sequence). V is TRBV19 and J is TRBJ1-2; TRBD1 is a possible D gene (5 bases). This clonotype originated in a man aged 18 to 30 in good health and CMV-seronegative. Material for sequencing was PBMCs. The CDR3 sequence: CASSIAGRVNYGYTF. The CDR3 region has the DNA TGTGCCAGTAGTATAGCCGGCAGGGTAAACTATGGCTACACCTTC.